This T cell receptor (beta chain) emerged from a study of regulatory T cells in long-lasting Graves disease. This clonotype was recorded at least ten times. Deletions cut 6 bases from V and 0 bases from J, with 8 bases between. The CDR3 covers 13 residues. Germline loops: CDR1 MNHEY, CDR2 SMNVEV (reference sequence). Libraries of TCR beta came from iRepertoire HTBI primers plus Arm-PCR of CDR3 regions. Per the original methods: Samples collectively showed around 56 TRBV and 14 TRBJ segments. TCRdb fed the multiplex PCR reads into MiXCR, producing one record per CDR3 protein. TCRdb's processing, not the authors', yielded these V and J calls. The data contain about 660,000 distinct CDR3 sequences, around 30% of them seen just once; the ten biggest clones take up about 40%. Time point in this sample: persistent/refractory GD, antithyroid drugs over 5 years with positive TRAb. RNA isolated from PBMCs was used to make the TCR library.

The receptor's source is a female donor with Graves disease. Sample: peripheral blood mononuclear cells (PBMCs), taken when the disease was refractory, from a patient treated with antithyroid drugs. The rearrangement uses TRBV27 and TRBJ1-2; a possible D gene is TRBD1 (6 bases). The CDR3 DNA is TGTGCCAGCAGCGACAGGACTAACTATGGCTACACCTTC. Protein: CASSDRTNYGYTF.